The 9 T cell receptor beta chains reported below all come from one sample, sequenced in a study of CD8 T cells in ankylosing spondylitis (dated by TCRdb to 2017 to 2019). The library was obtained by 5' RACE. Sequencing was carried out with an Illumina HiSeq 2500. Clones were called with MiXCR by TCRdb after fastp trimmed the public reads at Q25, and only in-frame beta chains were retained. Each CDR3 protein appears once, grouped with its most common genes and DNA. The sample has about 150,000 distinct CDR3 sequences on record, around 43% of them singletons. The ten biggest clones cover around 15% of the sample. Specimen: synovial fluid, either unsorted or a sorted T cell fraction (not recorded which). Source of these receptors: a male donor with ankylosing spondylitis.

This clonotype was seen more than once but under ten times. The chain is built from TRBV4-1 and TRBJ2-1; D possibly corresponds to TRBD1 (5 bases). The CDR3 has 20 residues. Germline V lookup: CDR1 MGHRA, CDR2 YSYEKL. V was pared by 0 bases and J by 0 bases, with 21 bases between. For the CDR3, the DNA is TGCGCCAGCAGCCAAGATGGGCCGTTGGGGCCAACGAGCTCCTACAATGAGCAGTTCTTC. Translated: CASSQDGPLGPTSSYNEQFF.

This clonotype was detected ten times or more. This chain connects TRBV11-2 to TRBJ2-3, with no clear D. The V gene lost 4 bases and the J gene lost 4 bases, with 9 bases spanning the gap. CDR3 length equals 13 residues. Germline lookup yields CDR1 SGHAT and CDR2 FQNNGV. DNA of the CDR3: TGTGCCAGCAGCTCCTGGAGCGCAGATACGCAGTATTTT. It translates to CASSSWSADTQYF.

V and J are TRBV13 and TRBJ1-1; weak D call: TRBD1 (5 bases). The V end lost 5 bases, the J end lost 3 bases, and 19 bases lay between the germline ends. CDR1 is PRHDT, CDR2 FYEKMQ, per germline (reference sequence). The CDR3 length is 16 residues. The CDR3 DNA follows: TGTGCCAGCAGCCTAAGGGGCAGCGGTTTGCACACTGAAGCTTTCTTT. Translating gives CASSLRGSGLHTEAFF.

The V and J genes are TRBV10-2 and TRBJ1-1, with D hard to call. Deletions cut 3 bases from V and 7 bases from J, with 9 bases between. Germline CDR1 is WSHSY and CDR2 is SAAADI. CDR3 length equals 12 residues. This CDR3 reads CASSERWGEAFF. The CDR3 region has the DNA TGCGCCAGCAGTGAACGGTGGGGTGAAGCTTTCTTT.

This clonotype was counted at least ten times. V is TRBV7-9 and J is TRBJ2-7, with D tentatively TRBD1 (6 bases). The V end was cut by 0 bases, the J end by 3 bases, with 12 bases between. Germline V gene lookup returns CDR1 SEHNR and CDR2 FQNEAQ (reference sequence). The CDR3 has 15 amino acids. CDR3 in amino acids: CASSLAQGSHYEQYF. In DNA form, the CDR3 reads TGTGCCAGCAGCTTAGCGCAGGGGTCCCACTACGAGCAGTACTTC.

Only a few counts were recorded for this clonotype. The gene calls are TRBV28 and TRBJ2-1; 11 bases line up with TRBD2. V shed 5 bases, J shed 2 bases, and the junction held 5 bases outside the gene matches. Germline CDR1 is MDHEN and CDR2 is SYDVKM. The CDR3 loop spans 16 amino acids. The CDR3 bases are TGTGCCAGCAGTCGCATGACTAGCGGGGCCTACAATGAGCAGTTCTTC. Translation gives CASSRMTSGAYNEQFF. Based on the CDR3 plus reference TRBV28 and TRBJ2-1, the full variable domain is DVKVTQSSRYLVKRTGEKVFLECVQDMDHENMFWYRQDPGLGLRLIYFSYDVKMKEKGDIPEGYSVSREKKERFSLILESASTNQTSMYLCASSRMTSGAYNEQFFGPGTRLTVL.

This chain uses TRBV4-2 with TRBJ2-7; D is unresolved. The CDR3 totals 14 residues. Trimming stripped 2 bases from V and 1 base from J, with 9 bases between. Germline V CDR1 and CDR2: LGHNA, YNFKEQ. CDR3 loop: CASSQFQLSYEQYF. The CDR3 DNA sequence: TGTGCCAGCAGCCAATTTCAGCTATCCTACGAGCAGTACTTC.

J is TRBJ2-1 and V is TRBV30; a possible D gene is TRBD1 (5 bases). The germline gives CDR1 GTSNPN, CDR2 SVGIG (reference sequence). The CDR3 length is 14 residues. V was pared by 2 bases and J by 8 bases, with 16 bases between. In DNA, the CDR3 is TGTGCCTGGAGTACAGGCGTTTTCCACCATGAGCAGTTCTTC. Its translation: CAWSTGVFHHEQFF.

The genes are TRBV7-9 and TRBJ1-1; the D gene is possibly TRBD1 (5 bases). The V gene lost 2 bases and the J gene lost 1 base, with 11 bases spanning the gap. The CDR3 consists of 15 residues. Germline V gives CDR1 SEHNR, CDR2 FQNEAQ (reference sequence). CDR3: CASSLWGRANTEAFF. In DNA form, the CDR3 reads TGTGCCAGCAGCTTATGGGGCAGAGCGAACACTGAAGCTTTCTTT. The variable domain in full, completed from reference TRBV7-9 and TRBJ1-1, reads DTGVSQNPRHKITKRGQNVTFRCDPISEHNRLYWYRQTLGQGPEFLTYFQNEAQLEKSRLLSDRFSAERPKGSFSTLEIQRTEQGDSAMYLCASSLWGRANTEAFFGQGTRLTVV.